The 12 T cell receptor delta chains in this list originate from one sample, sequenced in a study of DNA immune sequencing with unique molecular identifiers (TCRdb year 2020). Library prep was done by multiplex PCR. For sequencing, an Illumina MiniSeq was employed. Genomic DNA was amplified with a 32-plex assay using primers for all 8 TRDV and 4 TRDJ genes covering the CDR3. During about 3 cycles of barcoding PCR, a 12-nucleotide UMI was attached, and a second PCR using Illumina adapter primers followed. After TCRdb called clones again from the public reads with CATT, rows with identical DNA were merged. The sample table lists about 1,500 delta-chain clones, about an eighth of them with a count of one. Of the sample, 50% to 70% is held by the ten largest clones. The sequencing input was gamma-delta T cells enriched from blood buffy coat, or unenriched PBMCs (not recorded which). Receptor source: a human donor in good health.

On this clone itself: A far larger clone is one nucleotide away, so this likely arose from a read error. No DNA is shown, since the ends of the CDR3 on it are uncertain; the CDR3 is the one TCRdb lists. For the V gene the call is TRAV29/DV5; the J gene has no call; the table's TRDD3 call for D was not verified on the DNA. With termini counted, the CDR3 has 24 amino acids. Germline V gene sequence: CDR1 NSMFDY, CDR2 ISSIKDK. Here the CDR3 reads CSVLLCSKRADISWGIQGADKFIF.

Notes on this clone: A much larger clone differs from this one at a single base, so this may be a read error. CDR3 DNA sequence: TGTGCAGCCAGGGGTTCTTTTTCCTACCGTTTTTACTGGGGGATACGCGTCCCCGATAAACTCATCTTT. This gives the protein CAARGSFSYRFYWGIRVPDKLIF. This sequence joins TRAV29/DV5 and TRDJ1; 13 bases align to TRDD3. TCRdb records no J gene; here it was assigned by comparing the DNA to germline. Germline trimming cut 5 bases from V and 3 bases from J; bases unmatched to any gene: 31. The CDR3 runs to 23 residues. Germline CDR1 is NSMFDY and CDR2 is ISSIKDK.

This clone was seen at least ten times. The chain employs TRDV2 and TRDJ1, with TRDD3 identical over 7 bases. This CDR3 has 17 amino acids. CDR1 is GEAIGNYY and CDR2 is EKD in the germline V gene. V lost 3 bases, J lost 4 bases, and 16 bases stayed unmatched. CDR3 bases: TGTGCCTGTGACGGTCTGGCTGGGGGTTATACCGGCGATAAACTCATCTTT. Amino acids: CACDGLAGGYTGDKLIF.

This clone was seen only once. The V gene was left uncalled, and the J gene is TRDJ1. CDR3 length: 17 amino acids. The CDR3, as DNA: TGTGCTCTTGGGGAACACAGGCCTTCCCCGCTGTCTGATAAACTCATCTTT. Its protein is CALGEHRPSPLSDKLIF.

This chain links TRDV1 with TRDJ1; 7 bases map to TRDD3. Here the J gene came from matching the DNA to germline, since TCRdb omits it. In germline, CDR1 is TSWWSYY, CDR2 QGS. The CDR3 totals 22 residues. With 5 bases clipped from V and 0 bases from J, the junction kept 27 bases outside the gene matches. The chain's CDR3 is CALGRGWGVEPPGDIYTDKLIF. CDR3 nucleotides: TGTGCTCTTGGGAGGGGTTGGGGAGTGGAACCTCCAGGGGATATTTACACCGATAAACTCATCTTT.

The J gene was recorded as TRDJ1; no V gene was called; the listed D gene, TRDD3, was not tested against the DNA. This CDR3 is 18 amino acids long. The chain's CDR3 is CALGEPTYWGMTGDKLIF. CDR3 DNA: TGTGCTCTTGGGGAACCGACCTACTGGGGGATGACCGGGGATAAACTCATCTTT.

This clone is medium-sized by share. The chain is built from TRDV2 and TRDJ3; 8 bases match TRDD3. The CDR3 sequence is 19 residues long. J was trimmed by 0 bases and V by 2 bases; bases with no gene match: 8. Looked up from germline, CDR1 is GEAIGNYY and CDR2 is EKD. The CDR3 nucleotides read TGTGCCTGTGACAATCCACTGGGGGCAAACTCCTGGGACACCCGACAGATGTTTTTC. Encoded protein: CACDNPLGANSWDTRQMFF.

This clone rates as medium-sized. This chain links TRDV2 with TRDJ1, with D maybe TRDD3 (5 bases). CDR3 length: 20 amino acids. V was pared by 0 bases and J by 0 bases, with 25 bases between. CDR1 GEAIGNYY and CDR2 EKD come from the germline V gene. The CDR3 DNA reads TGTGCCTGTGACACCATAACGGGGGGCCGGGTTCATCAGTACACCGATAAACTCATCTTT. Its protein product is CACDTITGGRVHQYTDKLIF.

This clone counts as medium-sized. V and J are TRDV2 and TRDJ1; 7 bases are shared with TRDD3. The J segment lost 0 bases and the V segment lost 2 bases, leaving 8 bases of the junction unmatched. CDR1 and CDR2 from the germline V gene are GEAIGNYY and EKD. The CDR3 consists of 16 residues. CDR3 DNA: TGTGCCTGTGACAGGCTGGGGGCTACCGACACCGATAAACTCATCTTT. It is translated as CACDRLGATDTDKLIF.

This clone counts as medium-sized. The CDR3, as DNA: TGTGCCTGTGACTCCGTACTGGGGGAGTACACCGATAAACTCATCTTT. Translation: CACDSVLGEYTDKLIF. This chain uses TRDV2 with TRDJ1; 9 bases map to TRDD3. V gave up 3 bases and J gave up 0 bases; unmatched junction bases: 7. The CDR3 is 16 amino acids. CDR1 and CDR2 (germline): GEAIGNYY, EKD.

As to this clone: The TCRdb protein, from a much larger clone, departs from this DNA's translation at residue 7, likely by read error; the protein shown derives from the DNA. V gene TRDV2 combines with J gene TRDJ1; D might be TRDD3 (6 bases). The CDR3 has 15 amino acids. Deletions cut 5 bases from V and 4 bases from J, with 19 bases between. From germline, CDR1 is GEAIGNYY and CDR2 EKD. CDR3 DNA sequence: TGTGCCTGTGCCCAACTGTGGGATAGGGACGATAAACTCATCTTT. It is translated as CACAQLWDRDDKLIF.

This clone showed up just a few times. The protein TCRdb gives is from a much larger clone and does not agree with this DNA's translation at residue 3, likely a read error; the protein shown here comes from the DNA. V and J are TRDV2 and TRDJ1, with 10 bases identical to TRDD3. Germline V CDR1 and CDR2: GEAIGNYY, EKD. The CDR3 is 15 residues long. The CDR3 DNA is TGTGCCCGTGACACGCTGGGGGATAAGGACGATAAACTCATCTTT. It codes for CARDTLGDKDDKLIF.